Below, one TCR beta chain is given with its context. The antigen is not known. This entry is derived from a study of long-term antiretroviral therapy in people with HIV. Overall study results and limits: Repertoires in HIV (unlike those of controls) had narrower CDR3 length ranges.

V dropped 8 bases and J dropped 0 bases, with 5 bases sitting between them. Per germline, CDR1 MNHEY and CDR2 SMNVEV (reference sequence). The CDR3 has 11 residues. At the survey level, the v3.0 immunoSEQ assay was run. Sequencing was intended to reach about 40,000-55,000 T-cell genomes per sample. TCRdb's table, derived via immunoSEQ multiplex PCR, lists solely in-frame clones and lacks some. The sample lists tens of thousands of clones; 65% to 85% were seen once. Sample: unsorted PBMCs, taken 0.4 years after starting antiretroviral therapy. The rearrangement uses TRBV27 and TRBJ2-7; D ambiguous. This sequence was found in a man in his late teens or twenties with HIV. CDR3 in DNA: TGTGCCAGCCAGAGCTCCTACGAGCAGTACTTC. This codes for CASQSSYEQYF.